One and the same sample provided the 19 T cell receptor beta chains below, sequenced in a study of monozygotic twins with inflammatory bowel disease. TCRdb re-called the 5' RACE reads and gives one entry per CDR3 protein, without DNA. The table lists about 160,000 distinct CDR3 sequences. The sample comprised blood. These receptors all stem from a human donor with ulcerative colitis or Crohn's disease, or a healthy co-twin of an affected twin (not recorded which).

This chain links TRBV9 with TRBJ2-7; the TCRdb call, TRBD1, lacks DNA for checking. Per the germline V gene, CDR1 is SGDLS and CDR2 is YYNGEE. CDR3 size: 14 residues. The CDR3 reads CASSPWDGPYEQYF.

V usage is TRBV7-2 and J usage is TRBJ2-1. CDR3 length: 14 amino acids. Germline V gene sequence: CDR1 SGHTA, CDR2 FQGNSA. CDR3 in amino acids: CASSGWELDNEQFF.

This sequence joins TRBV30 and TRBJ2-3. In germline, CDR1 is GTSNPN, CDR2 SVGIG (reference sequence). This CDR3 comprises 15 residues. This chain's CDR3 is CAWSRLRVGPDTQYF.

The chain joins TRBV19 to TRBJ2-6. The CDR3 is 15 amino acids. Germline V CDR1 and CDR2: LNHDA, SQIVND (reference sequence). The CDR3 reads CASSRDPSGANVLTF.

The gene calls are TRBV6-1 and TRBJ2-7; absent DNA, TCRdb's TRBD1 call cannot be checked. Germline CDR1 is MNHNS and CDR2 is SASEGT. The CDR3 is made up of 13 amino acids. The CDR3 protein is CASSETPGYEQYF.

V usage is TRBV19 and J usage is TRBJ2-5; there is no DNA to check the TCRdb D call of TRBD1. CDR3 length: 14 residues. Germline CDR1 LNHDA, CDR2 SQIVND (reference sequence). CDR3 amino acids: CSSTLGASGETQYF.

V and J are TRBV9 and TRBJ2-7; checking the TCRdb D call of TRBD1 is not possible without DNA. The CDR3 is 14 residues long. CDR1 and CDR2 from the germline V gene are SGDLS and YYNGEE. CDR3 sequence reads: CASNKGGAGYEQYF.

V usage is TRBV18 and J usage is TRBJ2-7; the D call of TRBD2 rests on TCRdb alone, since no DNA is present to check it. This CDR3 spans 14 amino acids. Germline CDR1 reads KGHSH; CDR2 reads LQKENI. CDR3 region: CASSPGIATYEQYF.

This rearrangement joins TRBV29-1 to TRBJ1-3. The CDR3 sequence is 15 residues long. CDR1 and CDR2 from the germline V gene are SQVTM and ANQGSEA. This chain's CDR3 is CSVVLGSNSGNTIYF.

V and J are TRBV12-3 or TRBV12-4 and TRBJ2-7. This CDR3 has 14 amino acids. CDR3 protein: CASSLVGQSYEQYF.

This chain joins TRBV4-1 and TRBJ1-1. Germline values: CDR1 MGHRA, CDR2 YSYEKL. CDR3 length: 14 amino acids. CDR3 region: CASSQMVLTAEAFF.

V and J are TRBV7-2 and TRBJ2-3. The germline V gene encodes CDR1 SGHTA and CDR2 FQGNSA. The CDR3 consists of 13 residues. CDR3 protein: CASSSRSRDTQYF.

This chain links TRBV2 with TRBJ1-4; there is no DNA to check the TCRdb D call of TRBD1. Germline CDR1 and CDR2: SNHLY and FYNNEI. The CDR3 spans 12 residues. CDR3: CASRSWGEKLFF.

This chain links TRBV3-1 with TRBJ1-5. The length of the CDR3 is 14 residues. Germline V gene data show CDR1 as LGHDT and CDR2 as YNNKEL (reference sequence). CDR3 region: CASSQDHTSQPQHF.

This rearrangement joins TRBV19 to TRBJ1-1; TCRdb's D call of TRBD1 is untestable without DNA. Germline V lookup: CDR1 LNHDA, CDR2 SQIVND (reference sequence). This CDR3 contains 14 residues. The CDR3 spells CASSYPDRSTEAFF.

The chain has TRBV20-1 and TRBJ2-1. CDR1 and CDR2 (germline): DFQATT, SNEGSKA (reference sequence). This CDR3 spans 15 amino acids. The CDR3 here is CSARDLWLSYNEQFF.

The CDR3 is CASSETTDTQYF. This chain joins TRBV13 and TRBJ2-3. The CDR3 sequence is 12 residues long. The germline gives CDR1 PRHDT, CDR2 FYEKMQ (reference sequence).

This chain links TRBV12-3 or TRBV12-4 with TRBJ2-3; the D call from TCRdb, TRBD2, cannot be confirmed without DNA. CDR3 size: 16 residues. The CDR3 loop reads CASSLAGRDLADTQYF.

The chain recombines TRBV28 with TRBJ1-2; TCRdb's D call of TRBD1 is untestable without DNA. CDR1 and CDR2 from the germline V gene are MDHEN and SYDVKM. The CDR3 spans 15 residues. CDR3 region: CASSSTGGRNYGYTF.